The rows below give T cell receptor beta chains drawn from one sample of a study of T cells of healthy individuals. Each CDR3 protein gets one entry after TCRdb re-called the 5' RACE reads with MiXCR. In the table there are tens of thousands of distinct CDR3 sequences, about a sixth of which are singletons. Receptor source: a human donor in good health. Both conserved end residues are part of each CDR3. Rows give clone size only sometimes, using once, few, many, or a class for an expanded clone.

J,V,size,CDR3
TRBJ2-1,TRBV7-9,-,CASSSESNEQFF
TRBJ2-3,TRBV5-1,-,CASSRGPLTSRSIDTQYF
TRBJ2-7,TRBV30,many,CAWTSGPYEQYF
TRBJ2-7,TRBV12-3/TRBV12-4,many,CASSLELAPTYEQYF
TRBJ1-6,TRBV4-2,many,CASSQPYQGISPLHF
TRBJ1-3,TRBV20-1,-,CSVAGVSGNTIYF
TRBJ2-1,TRBV20-1,few,CSARLAGEYNEQFF
TRBJ1-4,TRBV30,few,CAWSGTISEKLFF
TRBJ2-3,TRBV4-2,many,CASRAGATDTQYF
TRBJ1-5,TRBV7-8,-,CASSSDDSNQPQHF
TRBJ1-2,TRBV7-9,few,CATGPVNYGYTF
TRBJ2-1,TRBV6-4,few,CATSRGEGNEQFF
TRBJ2-7,TRBV7-9,few,CASSTSVAYEQYF
TRBJ2-3,TRBV7-6,many,CASTSTRDTQYF
TRBJ2-1,TRBV27,many,CASSLFSGINNEQFF
TRBJ1-3,TRBV10-2,-,CASSPGRTSGNTIYF
TRBJ2-2,TRBV13,-,CASSLNGPTGELFF
TRBJ2-6,TRBV5-1,-,CASSLATLTGAGANVLTF
TRBJ2-1,TRBV3-1,many,CASSSTQGGEQFF
TRBJ1-2,TRBV29-1,few,CSAQDRNYGYTF
TRBJ2-7,TRBV7-2,many,CASSPRSASYEQYF
TRBJ2-5,TRBV5-6,many,CASSLQHGTQYF
TRBJ2-4,TRBV11-2,many,CASSLDTLAKNIQYF
TRBJ1-3,TRBV4-1,few,CASSQVSALSGNTIYF
TRBJ2-3,TRBV20-1,-,CSAGLAGTDTQYF